This T cell receptor beta chain was captured by sequencing in a study of graft-versus-host responses after intestinal transplantation (dated by TCRdb to the early 2020s). Concerning the study at large: The transplants that recipients received were multivisceral, liver-intestinal, or isolated intestinal. All recipients received anti-thymocyte globulin induction followed by maintenance tacrolimus and steroids for approximately 3 years. After intestinal transplantation, graft-versus-host and host-versus-graft alloreactive T cell clones in the graft, circulation and bone marrow were tracked using bulk TCR-beta CDR3 sequencing. To identify alloreactive clones, pre-transplant mixed lymphocyte reaction products were sequenced and compared with unstimulated pre-transplant donor and recipient T cells. A cohort of about 25 intestinal transplant recipients, including one retransplant, was enrolled, and a few patients lacking pretransplant specimens were excluded. Donor T cell macrochimerism was defined as a peak of at least 4% donor T cells among recipient peripheral blood mononuclear cells. Rather than going through the commercial service, samples from three later patients were sequenced in-house on an Illumina MiSeq and processed with MiXCR.

The time point label, as the study defines it: cells obtained before transplantation from donor or recipient. CD3+CD4+ and CD3+CD8+ populations were FACS-sorted from unstimulated pre-transplant donor and recipient cells taken from spleen or lymph nodes. V and J lose 7 bases and 7 bases, and a span of 13 bases separates them. Taken from cysteine to phenylalanine, the CDR3 has 12 residues. Solely the CDR3 DNA is kept, with 36 bases framed from the first base. CDR1 PRHDT and CDR2 FYEKMQ are derived from the germline V gene (reference sequence). Receptor amplification or capture employed the immunoSEQ multiplex PCR assay. For most patients, genomic DNA was isolated using the Qiagen DNeasy Blood and Tissue Kit and was shipped frozen to Adaptive Biotechnologies for TCR sequencing. High-throughput TCR-beta CDR3 sequencing of genomic DNA from most patients was performed by Adaptive Biotechnologies. Per the original workflow: TCR sequencing data were retrieved from Adaptive's ImmunoSEQ software for around 18 patients, whereas a few other patients were processed with MiXCR and VDJtools. To correct CD4 versus CD8 sorting errors, sequences present in both subsets at a frequency ratio below 5:1 were removed. CDR3 nucleotide sequences shared between donor and recipient were removed because their origin could not be assigned. To count as alloreactive, a clone needed at least 2-fold expansion over unstimulated cells and a minimum CFSE-low frequency of 0.002% (template counts) or 0.001% (read counts). Clones detected in sequenced pre-transplant spleen, lymph node, or MLR CFSE-low populations of the donor or recipient were defined as mappable. Cumulative frequency of alloreactive clones was calculated as a percentage of all sequences weighted by copy number. In TCRdb, the immuneACCESS table is reduced to in-frame sequences with V and J assigned. These tables do not hold every clone; where another copy was compared, an unresolved V gene accounts for under half, and the others remain unexplained. V and J calls and clone size are copied from that table; D and trimming were computed from the DNA. For this sample the table gives 20,000 to 25,000 clones, of which around 80% were detected only once. The top ten constitute over 0.75% of the sample.

On the study overall, not on this receptor specifically: High GvH to HvG T cell clonal ratios were observed in the allografts of patients with donor T cell macrochimerism. GvH clones were detected in recipient bone marrow, and some appeared earlier in ileal mucosa or blood, consistent with an intestinal mucosal origin. Early after transplant, peak levels of circulating GvH clones were found to be associated with declines in HvG clones. The relatively low number and heterogeneity of intestinal transplant patients limited the conclusions.

The count of this clone is one. The specificity of this receptor is unknown. No base qualities exist here, and no much larger clone lies one base off it. The receptor chain draws on TRBV13 and TRBJ2-5; a tentative D match to TRBD1 spans 5 bases. The sample in question was unstimulated CD8+ T cells sorted from spleen or lymph node cells, obtained before transplant. The receptor comes from a human donor who was the organ donor for an intestinal transplant. Read as DNA, the sequence is TGTGCCAGCACCATGGATCAGGGGACCCAGTACTTC. This yields the protein CASTMDQGTQYF.